This T cell receptor beta chain was sequenced during a study of shared clonotypes between healthy human individuals. Assay runs were performed at deep level. This table comes from immunoSEQ multiplex PCR, and its TCRdb copy is limited to in-frame clones, with some not included. The table has roughly 890,000 clones, about 91% seen once. The V end lost 1 base, the J end lost 11 bases, and 9 bases lay between the germline ends. The CDR3 loop spans 12 amino acids. CDR1 is SEHNR and CDR2 is FQNEAQ in the germline V gene (reference sequence). Naive CD8 cells comprised CD45RO-negative, CCR7-positively selected cells, excluding terminally differentiated effector memory CD45RA+ cells. The study drew all its donors from Caucasian adults living in Nashville, Tennessee.

The specimen was naive CD8+ T cells sorted from blood. V usage is TRBV7-9 and J usage is TRBJ2-1, with D possibly matching TRBD1 (6 bases). The clonotype was recovered from a man aged 25-45 years in good health. The CDR3 loop reads CASSLEQGKQFF. CDR3 nucleotide sequence: TGTGCCAGCAGCTTAGAACAGGGAAAGCAGTTCTTC.